Listed below are T cell receptor beta chains from one sample, sequenced in a study of T cells in Graves' hyperthyroidism and ophthalmopathy. TCRdb passed the multiplex PCR reads through MiXCR, listing each CDR3 protein once. The table shows about 380,000 distinct CDR3 sequences, with less than 20% occurring only once. Specimen: blood. The receptor set was obtained from a man younger than 30 with Graves' ophthalmopathy. Both conserved end residues are part of each CDR3. The D gene is left open where the match is weak. Part of the rows lack a size; the others show once, few, many or a class for expanded clones.

J gene	V gene	D gene	CDR3 length	clone size	CDR3 protein	CDR3 DNA
TRBJ2-1	TRBV5-1	NA	14	many	CASSLGQEYNEQFF	TGCGCCAGCAGCTTGGGACAGGAATACAATGAGCAGTTCTTC
TRBJ2-4	TRBV5-1	NA	14	many	CASSPELAKNIQYF	TGCGCCAGCAGTCCTGAGCTAGCCAAAAACATTCAGTACTTC
TRBJ2-5	TRBV5-1	NA	13	NA	CASSLAPEETQYF	TGCGCCAGCAGCTTGGCGCCGGAAGAGACCCAGTACTTC
TRBJ1-2	TRBV4-1	NA	14	NA	CASGGTAANYGYTF	TGCGCCAGCGGAGGGACCGCAGCTAACTATGGCTACACCTTC
TRBJ2-7	TRBV11-2	NA	14	many	CASSFRDERYEQYF	TGTGCCAGCAGCTTCCGGGACGAACGGTACGAGCAGTACTTC
TRBJ2-3	TRBV19	TRBD1	13	NA	CASHETTGYTQYF	TGTGCCAGCCACGAAACGACAGGGTATACGCAGTATTTT
TRBJ2-5	TRBV10-3	TRBD1	13	few	CAIGTGVEETQYF	TGTGCCATCGGGACAGGGGTGGAAGAGACCCAGTACTTC
TRBJ2-3	TRBV7-8	NA	16	few	CASSLAGTAGRDTQYF	TGTGCCAGCAGCTTAGCAGGGACAGCGGGGAGGGATACGCAGTATTTT
TRBJ1-2	TRBV6-1	NA	15	many	CASSPTWTVGYGYTF	TGTGCCAGCAGTCCCACATGGACAGTAGGCTATGGCTACACCTTC
TRBJ2-1	TRBV5-1	NA	13	NA	CASSSRVDNEQFF	TGCGCCAGCAGCTCCAGGGTTGACAATGAGCAGTTCTTC
TRBJ2-7	TRBV28	NA	13	NA	CASSKNRVDEQYF	TGTGCCAGCAGTAAAAACAGGGTTGACGAGCAGTACTTC
TRBJ1-2	TRBV5-5	NA	14	few	CASSLPTHGYSYTF	TGTGCCAGCAGCTTACCCACCCACGGATATAGCTACACCTTC
TRBJ2-7	TRBV19	NA	13	NA	CASSIDVTYEQYF	TGTGCCAGTAGTATAGATGTGACTTACGAGCAGTACTTC
TRBJ2-1	TRBV5-6	NA	15	once	CASSSSSGGPNEQFF	TGTGCCAGCAGTTCTTCATCGGGGGGCCCCAATGAGCAGTTCTTC
TRBJ2-3	TRBV24-1	NA	16	few	CATSDFGGPSTDTQYF	TGTGCCACCAGTGATTTTGGGGGGCCGAGCACAGATACGCAGTATTTT
TRBJ2-1	TRBV11-2	NA	16	many	CASRTLTGRIYNEQFF	TGTGCCAGCAGGACACTGACAGGTCGAATTTACAATGAGCAGTTCTTC
TRBJ2-3	TRBV10-3	NA	17	few	CAISEAGAGPRTDTQYF	TGTGCCATCAGTGAGGCAGGGGCAGGGCCGCGCACAGATACGCAGTATTTT
TRBJ2-7	TRBV28	NA	12	many	CASSLAYYEQYF	TGTGCCAGCAGTTTGGCTTACTACGAGCAGTACTTC
TRBJ1-2	TRBV12-3/TRBV12-4	NA	13	NA	CASSLVSSYGYTF	TGTGCCAGCAGTTTAGTGTCCAGCTATGGCTACACCTTC
TRBJ1-1	TRBV2	NA	14	NA	CASSDLGLHTEAFF	TGTGCCAGCAGTGATCTGGGGCTACACACTGAAGCTTTCTTT
TRBJ1-2	TRBV12-3/TRBV12-4	NA	14	NA	CASSLMGRDGGYTF	TGTGCCAGCAGTTTGATGGGGAGGGACGGTGGCTACACCTTC
TRBJ2-1	TRBV20-1	NA	14	NA	CSAGPRDRYNEQFF	TGCAGTGCTGGGCCCCGGGACCGATACAATGAGCAGTTCTTC
TRBJ2-4	TRBV2	NA	16	many	CASQIGSGSAKNIQYF	TGTGCCAGCCAGATAGGTTCGGGGTCAGCCAAAAACATTCAGTACTTC
TRBJ1-2	TRBV13	TRBD1	15	NA	CASSLGTGFNYGYTF	TGTGCCAGCAGCTTAGGGACAGGGTTTAACTATGGCTACACCTTC
TRBJ2-1	TRBV7-9	NA	15	NA	CASSLEGDGYNEQFF	TGTGCCAGCAGCTTAGAGGGGGACGGCTACAATGAGCAGTTCTTC
TRBJ2-2	TRBV18	NA	16	NA	CASSPPLVFGPGELFF	TGTGCCAGCTCACCACCGCTTGTGTTCGGTCCAGGGGAGCTGTTTTTT
TRBJ1-5	TRBV6-2/TRBV6-3	NA	15	NA	CASSGEGGAGEPQHF	TGTGCCAGCAGTGGGGAGGGGGGGGCTGGGGAGCCCCAGCATTTT
TRBJ2-7	TRBV5-5	NA	12	many	CASTPDGYEQYF	TGTGCCAGCACCCCCGACGGTTACGAGCAGTACTTC
TRBJ2-7	TRBV5-1	NA	15	many	CASSPSTTGSYEQYF	TGCGCCAGCAGCCCATCTACTACAGGGAGCTACGAGCAGTACTTC
TRBJ1-2	TRBV2	TRBD1	14	many	CASSGTGGSYGYTF	TGTGCCAGCAGCGGGACAGGGGGCAGCTATGGCTACACCTTC
TRBJ2-7	TRBV10-3	NA	17	few	CATRGGDTRGRSYEQYF	TGTGCCACGAGGGGTGGTGACACCAGGGGTCGGTCCTACGAGCAGTACTTC
TRBJ1-1	TRBV2	NA	14	NA	CASSDGGMNTEAFF	TGTGCCAGCAGTGACGGGGGAATGAACACTGAAGCTTTCTTT
TRBJ1-3	TRBV6-1	NA	15	once	CASSGATGTGNTIYF	TGTGCCAGCAGTGGAGCCACAGGGACGGGAAACACCATATATTTT
TRBJ1-2	TRBV20-1	NA	13	many	CSARARVPGGYTF	TGCAGTGCTAGAGCCAGGGTGCCCGGTGGCTACACCTTC
TRBJ2-5	TRBV29-1	TRBD1	13	NA	CSVPGQGSETQYF	TGCAGCGTGCCCGGACAGGGTAGCGAGACCCAGTACTTC
TRBJ2-5	TRBV20-1	TRBD1	11	many	CSATGGETQYF	TGCAGTGCTACAGGGGGCGAGACCCAGTACTTC
TRBJ2-7	TRBV2	TRBD1	14	NA	CATRRDRGTYEQYF	TGTGCCACTAGGAGGGACAGGGGGACCTACGAGCAGTACTTC
TRBJ1-4	TRBV2	NA	14	many	CASSANSPNEKLFF	TGTGCCAGCAGTGCGAACTCTCCTAATGAAAAACTGTTTTTT
TRBJ1-2	TRBV27	NA	13	many	CASSLGSLYGYTF	TGTGCCAGCAGTTTAGGCAGCCTCTATGGCTACACCTTC
TRBJ2-5	TRBV5-1	TRBD1	14	many	CASRHGQGQETQYF	TGCGCCAGCAGACACGGACAGGGGCAAGAGACCCAGTACTTC
TRBJ2-3	TRBV28	NA	13	many	CASSATSADTQYF	TGTGCCAGCAGTGCTACTAGTGCAGATACGCAGTATTTT
TRBJ1-1	TRBV9	NA	13	few	CASSTGGDTEAFF	TGTGCCAGCAGCACGGGGGGGGACACTGAAGCTTTCTTT
TRBJ1-5	TRBV2	NA	14	NA	CASSEDGAGQPQHF	TGTGCCAGCAGTGAGGACGGGGCGGGGCAGCCCCAGCATTTT
TRBJ1-5	TRBV27	NA	13	NA	CASSFWGEQPQHF	TGTGCCAGCAGTTTTTGGGGGGAGCAGCCCCAGCATTTT
TRBJ2-6	TRBV10-3	TRBD1	19	NA	CAIRAGTGTGDSGANVLTF	TGTGCCATCAGGGCGGGGACCGGGACAGGGGACTCTGGGGCCAACGTCCTGACTTTC
TRBJ2-3	TRBV28	NA	16	many	CASIRSSGASTDTQYF	TGTGCCAGCATCCGATCGTCAGGGGCCAGCACAGATACGCAGTATTTT
TRBJ2-1	TRBV7-3	TRBD2	16	few	CASSSALAGGFHEQFF	TGTGCCAGCAGCTCAGCTCTAGCGGGGGGGTTCCATGAGCAGTTCTTC
TRBJ1-5	TRBV15	NA	15	few	CATSRDLTPGQPQHF	TGTGCCACCAGCAGAGATTTAACCCCGGGTCAGCCCCAGCATTTT
TRBJ2-5	TRBV9	NA	17	few	CASSVEGGTHLLETQYF	TGTGCCAGCAGCGTAGAGGGCGGGACACACTTATTGGAGACCCAGTACTTC
TRBJ2-7	TRBV10-2	NA	16	many	CAVEAPTDASGYEQYF	TGCGCCGTTGAGGCCCCTACAGATGCCTCGGGGTACGAGCAGTACTTC
TRBJ2-3	TRBV20-1	TRBD2	15	many	CSAERRGGFADTQYF	TGCAGTGCAGAAAGGCGGGGGGGCTTTGCAGATACGCAGTATTTT
TRBJ2-7	TRBV7-2	NA	14	few	CASSFDRPPLEQYF	TGTGCCAGCAGCTTCGACAGGCCCCCTCTCGAGCAGTACTTC